The entry that follows covers one T cell receptor beta chain sequence. Its target is unknown. Researchers ran the PCR with 60 Vbeta and 13 Jbeta primers. Profiling relied on immunoSEQ multiplex PCR, and the TCRdb table lists in-frame clones only, not all of them. Here the sample spans about 130,000 clones, around 77% being singletons. This record comes from a study of cytomegalovirus exposure and HLA in healthy donors. Study observations and caveats: Some V segments could not be told apart, so they were left out, TRBV6-2 and TRBV6-3 among them. It was assumed in the presence/absence analyses that sequencing depth was roughly uniform across donors.

Per the germline V gene, CDR1 is PRHDT and CDR2 is FYEKMQ (reference sequence). The CDR3 totals 15 residues. Trimming removed 5 bases at V and 6 bases at J, with 17 bases between. This TCR derives from a man between 50 and 59 years old in good health and CMV-seronegative. The source material was PBMCs. V gene TRBV13 combines with J gene TRBJ2-1; D perhaps matches TRBD1 (8 bases). CDR3 nucleotide sequence: TGTGCCAGCAGCATATCCACAGGGGGGGCCAATGAGCAGTTCTTC. It translates to CASSISTGGANEQFF.